These 7 T cell receptor beta chains came from one sample sequenced in a study of CD8+CD57+ T cells in acquired aplastic anemia (dated by TCRdb to the late 2010s). The listed sequencing device is Illumina HiSeq 2000. Genomic DNA served as template for TCR beta VDJ combination and CDR3 sequence profiling. The public reads were reanalyzed by TCRdb: fastp trimming at Q25, MiXCR alignment, in-frame beta chains only. For every CDR3 protein sequence, its rows merge into one entry that carries the most common genes and DNA. Present in this sample are around 200,000 distinct CDR3 sequences, nearly 50% of which were seen just once. The ten top clones hold approximately 12% of the sample. Flow cytometry had shown CD8+CD57+ cell expansion in the patients selected for sequencing. Sequenced material: sorted CD4+, CD8+, or CD8+CD57+ T cells (not recorded which) from PBMCs. The receptors derive from a human donor with aplastic anemia.

A few counts support this clonotype. The chain joins TRBV3-1 to TRBJ1-1; 7 positions match TRBD1. Germline assignment: CDR1 LGHDT and CDR2 YNNKEL (reference sequence). V lost 5 bases, J lost 2 bases, and 5 bases stayed unmatched. The CDR3 consists of 14 residues. The DNA of the CDR3 is TGTGCCAGCAGCAGAAAGGGGGCTAACACTGAAGCTTTCTTT. The encoded protein is CASSRKGANTEAFF.

In the case of this clonotype: With a much larger clone just one base away, this may be a read error. The J gene is TRBJ2-5, the V gene TRBV3-1, with 12 bases matching TRBD2. The CDR3 loop spans 14 amino acids. V gave up 5 bases and J gave up 7 bases; unmatched junction bases: 5. Germline loops: CDR1 LGHDT, CDR2 YNNKEL (reference sequence). The CDR3 protein is CASSFPTSGGTQYF. Written as DNA, the CDR3 is TGTGCCAGCAGCTTCCCGACTAGCGGGGGGACCCAGTACTTC.

CDR3 amino acids: CASSLEGGGYQETQYF. In DNA form, the CDR3 reads TGCGCCAGCAGCTTGGAGGGGGGGGGCTACCAAGAGACCCAGTACTTC. This chain links TRBV5-1 with TRBJ2-5, with a possible D match to TRBD2 (7 bases). V dropped 0 bases and J dropped 0 bases, with 12 bases sitting between them. The CDR3 extends over 16 amino acids. The germline CDR1 and CDR2 sequences are SGHRS and YFSETQ.

Only one count was recorded for this clonotype. V gene TRBV5-1 combines with J gene TRBJ2-2; D unresolved. Trimming pared 4 bases from V and 6 bases from J, leaving 10 bases between. The germline V gene encodes CDR1 SGHRS and CDR2 YFSETQ. The length of the CDR3 is 13 residues. The CDR3 is CASSTASSGELFF. CDR3 bases: TGCGCCAGCAGCACTGCTAGTTCCGGGGAGCTGTTTTTT.

This clonotype was counted at least ten times. The chain joins TRBV6-1 to TRBJ2-7; 12 nucleotides line up with TRBD1. V was clipped by 2 bases and J by 4 bases; unmatched bases: 6. The CDR3 is made up of 16 amino acids. The germline V gene has CDR1 MNHNS and CDR2 SASEGT. The CDR3 sequence is CASSERMGQGAYEQYF. The CDR3 coding sequence is TGTGCCAGCAGTGAACGGATGGGACAGGGGGCGTACGAGCAGTACTTC.

This clonotype has ten or more counts. The rearrangement uses TRBV7-9 and TRBJ1-1; no reliable D call. Germline loops: CDR1 SEHNR, CDR2 FQNEAQ (reference sequence). V lost 1 base and J lost 7, with 10 bases in between. This CDR3 has 13 residues. CDR3 amino acids: CASSLDLTVEAFF. CDR3 sequence (DNA): TGTGCCAGCAGCTTAGATTTGACGGTTGAAGCTTTCTTT.

As concerns this clonotype: At one boundary the junction diverges from the germline segment, which might be a read error. This sequence joins TRBV3-1 and TRBJ2-7; D is undetermined. CDR3 length equals 11 residues. Germline-derived CDR1 and CDR2 are LGHDT and YNNKEL (reference sequence). CDR3 region: CASGQDHIQDF. In nucleotides, the CDR3 is TGTGCCAGCGGCCAAGATCATATACAAGACTTC.